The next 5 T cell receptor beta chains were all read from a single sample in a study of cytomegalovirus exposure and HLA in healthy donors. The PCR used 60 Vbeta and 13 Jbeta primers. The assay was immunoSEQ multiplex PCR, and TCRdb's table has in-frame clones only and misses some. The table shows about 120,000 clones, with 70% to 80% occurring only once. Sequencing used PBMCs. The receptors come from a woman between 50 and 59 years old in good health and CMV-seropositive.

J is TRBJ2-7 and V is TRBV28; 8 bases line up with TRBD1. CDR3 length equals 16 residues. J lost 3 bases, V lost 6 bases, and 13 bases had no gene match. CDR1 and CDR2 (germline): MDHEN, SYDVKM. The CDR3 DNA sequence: TGTGCCAGCAGCCATCCACCACCGGACAGGGACTACGAGCAGTACTTC. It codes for CASSHPPPDRDYEQYF.

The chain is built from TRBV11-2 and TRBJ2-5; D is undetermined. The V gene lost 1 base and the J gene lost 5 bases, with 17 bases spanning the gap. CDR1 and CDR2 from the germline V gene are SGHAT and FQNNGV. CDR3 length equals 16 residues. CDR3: CASSLVSPTFGETQYF. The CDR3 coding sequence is TGTGCCAGCAGCTTAGTAAGTCCGACCTTCGGGGAGACCCAGTACTTC.

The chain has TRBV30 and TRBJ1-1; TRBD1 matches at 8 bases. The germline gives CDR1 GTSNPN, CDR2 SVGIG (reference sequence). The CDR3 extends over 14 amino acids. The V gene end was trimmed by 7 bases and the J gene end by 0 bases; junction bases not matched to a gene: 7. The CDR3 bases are TGTGCCTTCGGACAGGGATATGTGAACACTGAAGCTTTCTTT. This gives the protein CAFGQGYVNTEAFF.

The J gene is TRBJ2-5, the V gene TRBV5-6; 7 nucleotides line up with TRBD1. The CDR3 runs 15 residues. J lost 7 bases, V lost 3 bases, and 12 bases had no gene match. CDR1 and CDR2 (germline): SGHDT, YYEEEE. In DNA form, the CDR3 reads TGTGCCAGCAGCTCCGAAGGGACAGCGACGGGGACCCAGTACTTC. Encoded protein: CASSSEGTATGTQYF.

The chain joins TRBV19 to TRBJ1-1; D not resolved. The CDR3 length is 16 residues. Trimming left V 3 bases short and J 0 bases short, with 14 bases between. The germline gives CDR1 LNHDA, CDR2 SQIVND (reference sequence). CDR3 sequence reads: CASSMPGIVMNTEAFF. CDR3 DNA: TGTGCCAGTAGTATGCCCGGGATTGTAATGAACACTGAAGCTTTCTTT.